The clone carrying this T cell receptor beta chain came up many times. The antigen is undetermined. The data stem from a study of post-analysis software for immune sequencing data. Study findings and constraints: Patients carried a handful of TRBV segments more frequently than controls did, and TRBV5-6, TRBV5-1 and TRBV20-1 were among them.

The CDR3 is 12 amino acids. Looked up from germline, CDR1 is SEHNR and CDR2 is FQNEAQ (reference sequence). Trimming took 5 bases from V and 3 from J, leaving 8 bases between them. cDNA libraries of TCR beta carried unique molecular identifiers. TCRdb processed the PCR reads anew with MiXCR; each CDR3 protein has one entry. The repertoire consists of about half a million distinct CDR3 sequences, with roughly 46% occurring once and the leading ten covering 9.5% to 13%. The sample taken for sequencing was blood. This chain uses TRBV7-9 with TRBJ2-7; D is possibly TRBD2 (5 bases). This sequence originates from a girl aged 5-17 years with multiple sclerosis. CDR3 amino acids: CASSLGVYEQYF. The CDR3 bases are TGTGCCAGCAGCCTGGGAGTCTACGAGCAGTACTTC.